The 17 T cell receptor beta chains listed next were all sequenced from one sample in a study of T cells in Graves' hyperthyroidism and ophthalmopathy. TCR beta CDR3 region amplification was performed from RNA transcripts. First-round RT-PCR of the TCR CDR3 relied on the HTBI primer set. TCRdb processed the multiplex PCR reads anew with MiXCR; each CDR3 protein has one entry. The sample includes more than 50,000 distinct CDR3 sequences, approximately 50% seen only once; the top ten take approximately 3.4%. Sequencing was done on a sample of blood. Receptors were obtained from a woman in her sixties with Graves' ophthalmopathy.

In its sample, this clonotype was seen many times. The chain recombines TRBV18 with TRBJ2-1; D unresolved. Trimming took off 2 bases at V and 8 bases at J, with 10 bases between the two ends. The CDR3 runs to 13 residues. Germline V gene data show CDR1 as KGHSH and CDR2 as LQKENI. The CDR3, as DNA: TGTGCCAGCTCACCAGTGATAAGCGATGAGCAGTTCTTC. As protein: CASSPVISDEQFF.

The genes are TRBV9 and TRBJ2-5; 14 nucleotides match TRBD2. Trimming removed 3 bases from V and 4 bases from J; junction bases left unmatched: 5. Germline V gene sequence: CDR1 SGDLS, CDR2 YYNGEE. The CDR3 consists of 16 residues. The CDR3 spells CASSGGLAGVGETQYF. In nucleotides, the CDR3 is TGTGCCAGCAGCGGGGGACTAGCGGGAGTGGGAGAGACCCAGTACTTC.

The chain recombines TRBV7-9 with TRBJ2-7; D may be TRBD2 (7 bases). This CDR3 has 14 residues. Germline assignment: CDR1 SEHNR and CDR2 FQNEAQ (reference sequence). V was pared by 2 bases and J by 5 bases, with 13 bases between. CDR3 in amino acids: CASSLLGGGDEQYF. The CDR3 bases are TGTGCCAGCAGCTTACTAGGGGGGGGCGACGAGCAGTACTTC. The full variable domain, with the rest looked up from reference TRBV7-9 and TRBJ2-7, is DTGVSQNPRHKITKRGQNVTFRCDPISEHNRLYWYRQTLGQGPEFLTYFQNEAQLEKSRLLSDRFSAERPKGSFSTLEIQRTEQGDSAMYLCASSLLGGGDEQYFGPGTRLTVT.

This clonotype was seen only a few times. This rearrangement joins TRBV2 to TRBJ2-7; a possible D gene is TRBD2 (6 bases). Trimming removed 7 bases from V and 4 bases from J, with 20 bases in between. Germline lookup yields CDR1 SNHLY and CDR2 FYNNEI. This CDR3 contains 15 residues. CDR3 coding DNA: TGTGCCAGCATAAAGACCGGGACTCCGAAGTACGAGCAGTACTTC. Translated, it gives CASIKTGTPKYEQYF.

Of note for this clonotype: Since the CDR3 does not end with the conserved phenylalanine or tryptophan, this likely comes from a read error. The chain has TRBV6-1 and TRBJ2-7; TRBD1 agrees at 7 bases. The germline CDR1 and CDR2 sequences are MNHNS and SASEGT. This CDR3 is built from 14 residues. V gave up 9 bases and J gave up 2 bases; unmatched junction bases: 10. Here the CDR3 DNA reads TGTGCCAGAACCCTACTGACAGGGACCTACGAGCAGTACCTC. Translation: CARTLLTGTYEQYL.

This clonotype was seen repeatedly, ten times or more. CDR3 coding DNA: TGTGCCAGCAGCTTAGCTAGCGGGAGTGCCAAAAACATTCAGTACTTC. Its translation is CASSLASGSAKNIQYF. V usage is TRBV7-3 and J usage is TRBJ2-4, with 10 bases aligning to TRBD2. Looked up from germline, CDR1 is SGHTA and CDR2 is FQGTGA. CDR3 size: 16 residues. Losses at the gene ends were 2 bases for V and 1 base for J; bases not matched to a gene: 2.

This clonotype came up many times. The chain couples TRBV12-3 or TRBV12-4 to TRBJ1-6; TRBD1 aligns across 9 bases. The CDR3 totals 15 residues. The V segment lost 3 bases and the J segment 7 bases; nucleotides outside the gene matches: 4. The CDR3 DNA is TGTGCCAGCAGTTTGGTACAGGGGGCCAATTCACCCCTCCACTTT. Residues: CASSLVQGANSPLHF.

The V call is TRBV24-1, the J call TRBJ1-4; D is ambiguous. CDR1 KGHDR and CDR2 SFDVKD come from the germline V gene. The length of the CDR3 is 11 residues. V lost 9 bases to trimming and J lost 3 bases, with 4 bases between them. The CDR3 DNA follows: TGTGCCACCGGTTCTAATGAAAAACTGTTTTTT. Protein sequence: CATGSNEKLFF.

This clonotype has just one count. The rearrangement links TRBV20-1 to TRBJ1-6, with D perhaps matching TRBD1 (6 bases). The CDR3 totals 18 residues. Trimming took 0 bases from V and 3 from J, leaving 18 bases between them. The germline gives CDR1 DFQATT, CDR2 SNEGSKA (reference sequence). The CDR3 spells CSARDPAGAGDYNSPLHF. CDR3 bases: TGCAGTGCTAGAGATCCCGCGGGGGCAGGGGACTATAATTCACCCCTCCACTTT.

This clonotype was observed at least ten times. This chain links TRBV5-1 with TRBJ1-5; D unresolved. Germline V gene lookup returns CDR1 SGHRS and CDR2 YFSETQ. This CDR3 has 15 residues. Trimming stripped 4 bases from V and 5 bases from J, with 16 bases between. CDR3 sequence: CASSAGEGPHQPQHF. The DNA for the CDR3 is TGCGCCAGCAGCGCTGGTGAAGGGCCCCATCAGCCCCAGCATTTT.

On this clonotype itself: It is unclear where the CDR3 begins or ends on the DNA, so no DNA is shown, and the CDR3 is as TCRdb lists it. CDR3 sequence reads: CASIVVAGGTDTQYF. V and J are TRBV9 and TRBJ2-3. Germline CDR1 reads SGDLS; CDR2 reads YYNGEE. 15 amino acids form the CDR3, both terminal residues included.

The chain carries TRBV4-3 and TRBJ1-1, with unresolved D. The CDR3 runs to 12 residues. Trimming removed 8 bases at V and 7 bases at J, with 14 bases between. CDR1 is LGHNA, CDR2 YSLEER, per germline. This chain's CDR3 is CASGLYGIEAFF. For the CDR3, the DNA is TGCGCCAGCGGCTTGTATGGGATTGAAGCTTTCTTT.

In this sample, this clonotype turned up many times. The chain recombines TRBV27 with TRBJ2-2; D not resolved. Germline lookup yields CDR1 MNHEY and CDR2 SMNVEV (reference sequence). Trimming left V 2 bases short and J 5 bases short, with 6 bases between. CDR3 length: 13 amino acids. CDR3 bases: TGTGCCAGCAGTTTACTCGGTACCGGGGAGCTGTTTTTT. It yields the protein CASSLLGTGELFF.

The chain links TRBV7-9 to TRBJ2-5; D possibly corresponds to TRBD2 (5 bases). Germline CDR1 is SEHNR and CDR2 is FQNEAQ (reference sequence). Between the trimmed V and J ends, which lost 6 bases and 2 bases, there was a span of 31 bases. CDR3 length: 20 amino acids. DNA for the CDR3: TGTGCCAGCAGTTACGGTACCGCGGGTTACCTCACCGGGGAGCAAGAGACCCAGTACTTC. Translation gives CASSYGTAGYLTGEQETQYF.

The chain combines TRBV7-9 with TRBJ1-3, with no clear D. There are 19 residues in the CDR3. CDR1 is SEHNR, CDR2 FQNEAQ, per germline (reference sequence). Trimming shortened V by 1 base and J by 0 bases, and 19 bases separated the two germline ends. CDR3 nucleotides: TGTGCCAGCAGCTTAGATGGCCCTGGGAGGCTGTGCTCTGGAAACACCATATATTTT. It codes for CASSLDGPGRLCSGNTIYF. The whole variable domain, remainder taken from reference TRBV7-9 and TRBJ1-3, is DTGVSQNPRHKITKRGQNVTFRCDPISEHNRLYWYRQTLGQGPEFLTYFQNEAQLEKSRLLSDRFSAERPKGSFSTLEIQRTEQGDSAMYLCASSLDGPGRLCSGNTIYFGEGSWLTVV.

This chain joins TRBV9 and TRBJ1-4; 7 nucleotides line up with TRBD1. Germline-derived CDR1 and CDR2 are SGDLS and YYNGEE. V dropped 4 bases and J dropped 7; count of bases not matched to a gene: 10. This CDR3 contains 15 residues. The CDR3 region is CASSPRGGRGEKLFF. For the CDR3, the DNA is TGTGCCAGCAGCCCCAGGGGGGGGAGAGGTGAAAAACTGTTTTTT.

This chain connects TRBV11-2 to TRBJ2-1; either TRBD1 or TRBD2 may fit D (5 bases each). The CDR3 consists of 14 residues. Germline CDR1 and CDR2: SGHAT and FQNNGV. Deletions cut 1 base from V and 8 bases from J, with 12 bases between. CDR3: CASSLVPGTYEQFF. CDR3 sequence (DNA): TGTGCCAGCAGCTTAGTGCCGGGGACCTATGAGCAGTTCTTC.